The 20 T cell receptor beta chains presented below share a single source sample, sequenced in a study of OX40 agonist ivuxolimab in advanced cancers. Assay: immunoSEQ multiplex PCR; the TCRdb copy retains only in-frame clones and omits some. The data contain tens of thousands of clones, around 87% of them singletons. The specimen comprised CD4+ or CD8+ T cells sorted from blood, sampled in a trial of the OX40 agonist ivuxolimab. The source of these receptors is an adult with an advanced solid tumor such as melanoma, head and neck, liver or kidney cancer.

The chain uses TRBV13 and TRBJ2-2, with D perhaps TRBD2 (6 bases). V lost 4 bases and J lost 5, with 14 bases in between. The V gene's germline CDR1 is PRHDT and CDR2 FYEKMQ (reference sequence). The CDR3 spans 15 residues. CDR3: CASSSEGGGTGELFF. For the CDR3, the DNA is TGTGCCAGCAGCTCCGAGGGAGGAGGGACCGGGGAGCTGTTTTTT.

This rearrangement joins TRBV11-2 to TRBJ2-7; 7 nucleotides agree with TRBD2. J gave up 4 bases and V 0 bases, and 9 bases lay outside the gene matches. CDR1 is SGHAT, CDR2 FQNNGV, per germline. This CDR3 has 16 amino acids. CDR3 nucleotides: TGTGCCAGCAGCTTAGATTGGCGGGAGATACGGTACGAGCAGTACTTC. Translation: CASSLDWREIRYEQYF.

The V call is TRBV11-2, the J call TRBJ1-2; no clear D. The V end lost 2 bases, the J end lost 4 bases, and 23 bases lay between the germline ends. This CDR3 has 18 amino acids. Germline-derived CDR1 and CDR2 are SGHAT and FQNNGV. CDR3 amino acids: CASSLYVRTGQAPYGYTF. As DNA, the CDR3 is TGTGCCAGCAGCTTATACGTTAGAACGGGCCAGGCCCCCTATGGCTACACCTTC.

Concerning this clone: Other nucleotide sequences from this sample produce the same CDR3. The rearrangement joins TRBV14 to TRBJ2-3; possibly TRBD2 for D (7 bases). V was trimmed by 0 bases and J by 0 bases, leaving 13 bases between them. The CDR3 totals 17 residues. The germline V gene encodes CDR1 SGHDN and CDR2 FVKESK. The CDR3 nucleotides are TGTGCCAGCAGCCAAGATCGGGGGGCAATTAGCACAGATACGCAGTATTTT. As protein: CASSQDRGAISTDTQYF.

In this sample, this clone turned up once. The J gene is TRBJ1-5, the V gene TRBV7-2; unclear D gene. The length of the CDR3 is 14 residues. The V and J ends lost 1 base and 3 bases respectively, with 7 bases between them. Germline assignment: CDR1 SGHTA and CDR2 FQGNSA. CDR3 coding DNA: TGTGCCAGCAGCTTAGACAGACCCAATCAGCCCCAGCATTTT. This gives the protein CASSLDRPNQPQHF.

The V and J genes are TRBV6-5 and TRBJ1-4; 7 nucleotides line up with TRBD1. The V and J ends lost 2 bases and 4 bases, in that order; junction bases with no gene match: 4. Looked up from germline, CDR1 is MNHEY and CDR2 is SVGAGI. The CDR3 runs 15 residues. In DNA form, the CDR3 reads TGTGCCAGCAGTTACAGGGCAGGGGGTAATGAAAAACTGTTTTTT. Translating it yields CASSYRAGGNEKLFF.

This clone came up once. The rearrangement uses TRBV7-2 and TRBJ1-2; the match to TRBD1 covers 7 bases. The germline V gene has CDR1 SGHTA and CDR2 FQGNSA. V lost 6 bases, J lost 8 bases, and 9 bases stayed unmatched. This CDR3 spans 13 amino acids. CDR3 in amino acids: CASRKEQGKGYTF. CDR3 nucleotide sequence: TGTGCCAGCAGAAAGGAACAGGGGAAAGGCTACACCTTC.

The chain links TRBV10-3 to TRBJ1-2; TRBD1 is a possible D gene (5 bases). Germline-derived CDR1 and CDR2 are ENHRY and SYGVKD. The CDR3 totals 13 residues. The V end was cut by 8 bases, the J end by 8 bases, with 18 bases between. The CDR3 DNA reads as TGTGCCATCGGGGGGACTAACCTTATCGGCTACACCTTC. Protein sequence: CAIGGTNLIGYTF.

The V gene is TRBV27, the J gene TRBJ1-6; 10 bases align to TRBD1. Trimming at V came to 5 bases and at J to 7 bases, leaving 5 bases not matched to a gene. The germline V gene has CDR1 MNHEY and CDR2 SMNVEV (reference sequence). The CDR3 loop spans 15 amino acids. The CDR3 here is CASSLKTGGNSPLHF. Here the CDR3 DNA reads TGTGCCAGCAGTCTAAAGACAGGGGGCAATTCACCCCTCCACTTT.

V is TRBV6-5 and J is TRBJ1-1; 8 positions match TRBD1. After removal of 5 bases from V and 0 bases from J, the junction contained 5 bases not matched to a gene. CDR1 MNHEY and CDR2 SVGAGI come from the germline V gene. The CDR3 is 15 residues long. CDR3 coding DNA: TGTGCCAGCAGTCATCAGGGGGCCATGAACACTGAAGCTTTCTTT. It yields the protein CASSHQGAMNTEAFF.

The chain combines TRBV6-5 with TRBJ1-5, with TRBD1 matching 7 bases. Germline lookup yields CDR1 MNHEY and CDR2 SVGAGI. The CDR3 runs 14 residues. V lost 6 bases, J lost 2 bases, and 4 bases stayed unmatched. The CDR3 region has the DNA TGTGCCAGCAGAAAAACAGGGGGCAATCAGCCCCAGCATTTT. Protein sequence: CASRKTGGNQPQHF.

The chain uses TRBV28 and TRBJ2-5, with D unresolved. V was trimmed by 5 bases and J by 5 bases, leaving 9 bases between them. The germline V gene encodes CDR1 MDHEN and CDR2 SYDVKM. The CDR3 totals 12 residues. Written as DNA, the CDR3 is TGTGCCAGCAGTGCCTCTGTGGAGACCCAGTACTTC. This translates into CASSASVETQYF.

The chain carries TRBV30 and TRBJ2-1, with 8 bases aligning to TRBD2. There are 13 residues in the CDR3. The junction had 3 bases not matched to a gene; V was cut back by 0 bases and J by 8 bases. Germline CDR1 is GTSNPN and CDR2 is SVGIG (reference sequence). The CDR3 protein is CAWSVRREDEQFF. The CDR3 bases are TGTGCCTGGAGTGTCCGGCGGGAGGATGAGCAGTTCTTC.

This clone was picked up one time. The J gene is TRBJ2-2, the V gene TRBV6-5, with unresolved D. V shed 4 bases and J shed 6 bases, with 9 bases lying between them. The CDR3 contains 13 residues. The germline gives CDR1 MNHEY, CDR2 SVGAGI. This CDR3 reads CASSSNVPGELFF. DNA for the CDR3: TGTGCCAGCAGTTCCAATGTCCCCGGGGAGCTGTTTTTT.

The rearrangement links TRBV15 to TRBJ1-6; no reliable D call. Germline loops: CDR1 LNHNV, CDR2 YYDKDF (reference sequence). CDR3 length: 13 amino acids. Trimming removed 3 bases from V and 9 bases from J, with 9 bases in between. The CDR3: CATSRDESSPLHF. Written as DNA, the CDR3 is TGTGCCACCAGCAGGGACGAAAGTTCACCCCTCCACTTT.

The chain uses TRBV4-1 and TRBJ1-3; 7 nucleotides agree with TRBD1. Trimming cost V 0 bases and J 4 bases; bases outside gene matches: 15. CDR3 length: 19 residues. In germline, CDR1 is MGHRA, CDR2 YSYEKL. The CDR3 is CASSQDGTENTNVGNTIYF. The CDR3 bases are TGCGCCAGCAGCCAAGATGGGACAGAAAATACGAATGTAGGAAACACCATATATTTT.

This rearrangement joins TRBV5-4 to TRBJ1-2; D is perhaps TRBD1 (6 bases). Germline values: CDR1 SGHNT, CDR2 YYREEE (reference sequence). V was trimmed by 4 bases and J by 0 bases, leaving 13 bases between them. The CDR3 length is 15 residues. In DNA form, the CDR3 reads TGTGCCAGCAGCAGGGGGGGGGCCTCTAACTATGGCTACACCTTC. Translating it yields CASSRGGASNYGYTF.

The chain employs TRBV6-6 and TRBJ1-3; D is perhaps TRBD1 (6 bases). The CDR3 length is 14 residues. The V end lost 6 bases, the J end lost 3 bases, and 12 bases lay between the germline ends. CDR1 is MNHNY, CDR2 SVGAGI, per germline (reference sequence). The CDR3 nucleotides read TGTGCCAGCAGCCCACAGGGTATTGGAAACACCATATATTTT. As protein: CASSPQGIGNTIYF.

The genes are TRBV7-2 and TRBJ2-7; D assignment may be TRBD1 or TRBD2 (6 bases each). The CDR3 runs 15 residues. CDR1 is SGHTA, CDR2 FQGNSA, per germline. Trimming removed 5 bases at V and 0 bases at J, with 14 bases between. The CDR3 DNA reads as TGTGCCAGCAGCCCGGGGGCGGGAAGCTCCTACGAGCAGTACTTC. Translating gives CASSPGAGSSYEQYF.

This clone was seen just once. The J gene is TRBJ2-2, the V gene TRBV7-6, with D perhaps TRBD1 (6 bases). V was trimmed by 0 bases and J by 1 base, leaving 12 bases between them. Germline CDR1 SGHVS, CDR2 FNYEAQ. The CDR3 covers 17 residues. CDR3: CASSLALRGGNTGELFF. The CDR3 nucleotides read TGTGCCAGCAGCTTAGCGCTAAGAGGGGGGAACACCGGGGAGCTGTTTTTT.